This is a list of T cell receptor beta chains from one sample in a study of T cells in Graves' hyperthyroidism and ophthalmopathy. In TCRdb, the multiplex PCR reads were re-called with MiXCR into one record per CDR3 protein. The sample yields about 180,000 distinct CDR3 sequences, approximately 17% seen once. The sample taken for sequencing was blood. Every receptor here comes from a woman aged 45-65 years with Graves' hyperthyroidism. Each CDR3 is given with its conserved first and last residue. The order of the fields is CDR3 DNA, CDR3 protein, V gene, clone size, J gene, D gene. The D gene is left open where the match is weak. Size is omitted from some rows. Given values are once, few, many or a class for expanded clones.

TGTGCCACCAGCAGAGATCTCGCGACAGATACGCAGTATTTT,CATSRDLATDTQYF,TRBV15,many,TRBJ2-3,.
TGTGCCAGCAGCCTTCGCGCTACAGGGCACACTGAAGCTTTCTTT,CASSLRATGHTEAFF,TRBV6-1,.,TRBJ1-1,.
TGTGCCAGCAGCTATGGGACAGGGATGGGAGGCTACACCTTC,CASSYGTGMGGYTF,TRBV6-1,many,TRBJ1-2,TRBD1
TGTGCCAGCAGCCTCCCAGGGATCGGCTATGGCTACACCTTC,CASSLPGIGYGYTF,TRBV11-2,.,TRBJ1-2,.
TGTGCCATCAGTGAAGAGCGGACCCAGTCCTACGAGCAGTACTTC,CAISEERTQSYEQYF,TRBV10-3,few,TRBJ2-7,.
TGTGCCAGCAGGGACCAGGGGACATCTAATTCACCCCTCCACTTT,CASRDQGTSNSPLHF,TRBV7-8,many,TRBJ1-6,.
TGTGCCAGCTCACTCATCCGCCGGGACAGGGGATCCCAAGAGACCCAGTACTTC,CASSLIRRDRGSQETQYF,TRBV18,few,TRBJ2-5,TRBD1
TGCAGTGCTAGAACAGGGCCTCAGCCCCAGCATTTT,CSARTGPQPQHF,TRBV20-1,many,TRBJ1-5,.
TGCGCCAGCAGCCCCCTCGGGACAAGGCACTATGGCTACACCTTC,CASSPLGTRHYGYTF,TRBV5-1,many,TRBJ1-2,.
TGTGCCAGCTCGCCGGGCTCGGGTCGCAATCAGCCCCAGCATTTT,CASSPGSGRNQPQHF,TRBV18,many,TRBJ1-5,.
TGCAGTGCTCCTAACCGACACCGCAATCAGCCCCAGCATTTT,CSAPNRHRNQPQHF,TRBV20-1,few,TRBJ1-5,.
TGTGCCAGCAGTCACAGTCCTGATACGCAGTATTTT,CASSHSPDTQYF,TRBV6-2/TRBV6-3,many,TRBJ2-3,.
TGTGCCAGCAGTTCCAGGGGGCACACTGAAGCTTTCTTT,CASSSRGHTEAFF,TRBV12-3/TRBV12-4,many,TRBJ1-1,TRBD1
TGTGCCAGTAACCCAGGACTCAAAGATACGCAGTATTTT,CASNPGLKDTQYF,TRBV19,.,TRBJ2-3,.
TGTGCCAGCAGTTTATTGGACGGGGCTGATGAGCAGTTCTTC,CASSLLDGADEQFF,TRBV27,many,TRBJ2-1,.
TGTGCCAGCAGTTACAGGGGGCCGGGTTACGAGCAGTACTTC,CASSYRGPGYEQYF,TRBV27,many,TRBJ2-7,TRBD1
TGCAGCGTTGTGGTCGTGGGGGGAAACACCATATATTTT,CSVVVVGGNTIYF,TRBV29-1,few,TRBJ1-3,.
TGCAGTGCTCTATTAATTAGGGGAATCAACACTGAAGCTTTCTTT,CSALLIRGINTEAFF,TRBV20-1,many,TRBJ1-1,.
TGTGCCACCAGTGCCTGGGGGGGGGCCACCTACGAGCAGTACTTC,CATSAWGGATYEQYF,TRBV24-1,many,TRBJ2-7,.
TGTGCCACCAGCCCAAGGCCCGATTATAATTCACCCCTCCACTTT,CATSPRPDYNSPLHF,TRBV15,.,TRBJ1-6,.
TGTGCCAGCGGATCCACAGATACGCAGTATTTT,CASGSTDTQYF,TRBV27,.,TRBJ2-3,.
TGTGCCAGCAGCTTAGTAGTAGGGACAACATTTTCATCCGAGCAGTACTTC,CASSLVVGTTFSSEQYF,TRBV7-2,.,TRBJ2-7,.
TGTGCCAGTAGTGGGGGGACCTCGAACTCCGGGGAGCTGTTTTTT,CASSGGTSNSGELFF,TRBV19,many,TRBJ2-2,.
TGTGCCAGCAGGGACGACAGGGGGGGCAATGAGCAGTTCTTC,CASRDDRGGNEQFF,TRBV25-1,.,TRBJ2-1,TRBD1
TGTGCCAGCACCTTGGGCGGTCTAGCCAAAAACATTCAGTACTTC,CASTLGGLAKNIQYF,TRBV12-3/TRBV12-4,many,TRBJ2-4,.
TGTGCCAGCAGTTCGTCAGGGTCTTCCCAAGAGACCCAGTACTTC,CASSSSGSSQETQYF,TRBV27,many,TRBJ2-5,.
TGTGCCACCAGCGGGACAGGGGGGAACGCTGAAGCTTTCTTT,CATSGTGGNAEAFF,TRBV15,many,TRBJ1-1,TRBD1
TGTGCCAGCAGTTTCGGGGGTGCCAAAAACATTCAGTACTTC,CASSFGGAKNIQYF,TRBV6-1,few,TRBJ2-4,.
TGTGCCATCAGTGAGGGAGGACAGGGGGCGGGAGGTGAGCAGTTCTTC,CAISEGGQGAGGEQFF,TRBV10-3,many,TRBJ2-1,TRBD1
TGTGCCAGCAGTCAACTTTGGGGGACAGAAGCTTTCTTT,CASSQLWGTEAFF,TRBV6-1,many,TRBJ1-1,.
TGTGCCAGCGGTGAAATAGGGGGACAGGGGAGGAATGAGCAGTTCTTC,CASGEIGGQGRNEQFF,TRBV25-1,.,TRBJ2-1,TRBD1
TGCAGTGCTAGAGATGGGGGTAGTGGGAGTGAAAAACTGTTTTTT,CSARDGGSGSEKLFF,TRBV20-1,.,TRBJ1-4,.
TGTGCCAGCAGCTGGCCGGACAGAAGCTCTGGAAACACCATATATTTT,CASSWPDRSSGNTIYF,TRBV7-9,few,TRBJ1-3,.
TGTGCCAGCAGCCGCAATTGGGGATACACCGGGGAGCTGTTTTTT,CASSRNWGYTGELFF,TRBV7-2,many,TRBJ2-2,.
TGTGCCAGCAGCTTAGCTGGACGACAGGGTAATGTGGAAGAGCAGTACTTC,CASSLAGRQGNVEEQYF,TRBV13,.,TRBJ2-7,TRBD1
TGTGCCAGCAGCGTAGATCTAGCGGGGGGGCCAGGTGAGCAGTTCTTC,CASSVDLAGGPGEQFF,TRBV9,few,TRBJ2-1,TRBD2
TGCAGTGCTTTTCATCCCACCGGGACAGCCATCTACAATGAGCAGTTCTTC,CSAFHPTGTAIYNEQFF,TRBV20-1,many,TRBJ2-1,TRBD1
TGTGCCAGCAGTGACTCAGACGTGTCTGGAAACACCATATATTTT,CASSDSDVSGNTIYF,TRBV25-1,many,TRBJ1-3,.
TGTGCCAGCGGGGGGAGGAGGGGCTCGAACACCGGGGAGCTGTTTTTT,CASGGRRGSNTGELFF,TRBV9,.,TRBJ2-2,.
TGCAGTGCCGCTCCGGGGGCCAGCTCCTACAATGAGCAGTTCTTC,CSAAPGASSYNEQFF,TRBV20-1,.,TRBJ2-1,.
TGTGCCAGCAGCTCCGACTCAAACACTGAAGCTTTCTTT,CASSSDSNTEAFF,TRBV7-6,many,TRBJ1-1,.
TGTGCCAGCAGCGCCGTCCTGGTCCCGGCAAAAAATCAGCCCCAGCATTTT,CASSAVLVPAKNQPQHF,TRBV7-8,.,TRBJ1-5,.
TGTGCCAGCAGCTCCATCCAAGGGTCTGGTTACGAGCAGTACTTC,CASSSIQGSGYEQYF,TRBV11-1,many,TRBJ2-7,.
TGCAGTGCTAGAGATCAGCAGCGGGGGGGCGGAGAGACCCAGTACTTC,CSARDQQRGGGETQYF,TRBV20-1,many,TRBJ2-5,TRBD2
TGTGCCAGCAGCTTCGTGGGTAGCGGAGGCAGAAGCTCCTACGAGCAGTACTTC,CASSFVGSGGRSSYEQYF,TRBV7-2,many,TRBJ2-7,.
TGTGCCAGCAGCTGGCAGCAAGAGACCCAGTACTTC,CASSWQQETQYF,TRBV11-2,many,TRBJ2-5,.
TGTGCCAGCAGCTTGTACGGGGGGCTCACTGAAGCTTTCTTT,CASSLYGGLTEAFF,TRBV5-6,.,TRBJ1-1,.
TGCAGTGCTAGAGATGATCTTACGGGCTACACCTTC,CSARDDLTGYTF,TRBV20-1,.,TRBJ1-2,.
TGTGCCAGCAGCTTGACTAGCGGGGGGGCCCAGTTCTTC,CASSLTSGGAQFF,TRBV7-6,.,TRBJ2-1,TRBD2
TGCGCCAGCAGCTTGGGCTGGCAGGGTGGCTACGAGCAGTACTTC,CASSLGWQGGYEQYF,TRBV5-1,many,TRBJ2-7,.
TGCGCCAGCAGCCGCACAGGGTATGCAGATACGCAGTATTTT,CASSRTGYADTQYF,TRBV4-1,.,TRBJ2-3,.
TGTGCCAGCAGTTTATCACATCCGAGGGAGACCCAGTACTTC,CASSLSHPRETQYF,TRBV27,many,TRBJ2-5,.
TGTGCCAGCACCCTGGGATTATTGAACACTGAAGCTTTCTTT,CASTLGLLNTEAFF,TRBV12-3/TRBV12-4,many,TRBJ1-1,.
TGTGCCAGCAGCCAAGAGGCAGGGTTCTGGTCTGAAGCTTTCTTT,CASSQEAGFWSEAFF,TRBV3-1,.,TRBJ1-1,.
TGTGCCAGCTCAATAACAGACCCGAACACTGAAGCTTTCTTT,CASSITDPNTEAFF,TRBV18,many,TRBJ1-1,.
TGTGCCAGCAGCTTCGTGGGTAACACTGAAGCTTTCTTT,CASSFVGNTEAFF,TRBV7-9,many,TRBJ1-1,.
TGCAGTGAAAGGAGGCCCGAGACTGGCTACACCTTC,CSERRPETGYTF,TRBV20-1,.,TRBJ1-2,.
TGTGCCAGCAGCTTGATGTCTTCTATCACTGAAGAAGCTTTCTTT,CASSLMSSITEEAFF,TRBV5-5,many,TRBJ1-1,.
TGCGCCAGCAGCCCCGCCGAGGGAATCAATGGCTACACCTTC,CASSPAEGINGYTF,TRBV5-1,many,TRBJ1-2,.
TGTGCCAGCAGCCCGGCGGGGGGGCGGAATTCACCCCTCCACTTT,CASSPAGGRNSPLHF,TRBV7-9,many,TRBJ1-6,.